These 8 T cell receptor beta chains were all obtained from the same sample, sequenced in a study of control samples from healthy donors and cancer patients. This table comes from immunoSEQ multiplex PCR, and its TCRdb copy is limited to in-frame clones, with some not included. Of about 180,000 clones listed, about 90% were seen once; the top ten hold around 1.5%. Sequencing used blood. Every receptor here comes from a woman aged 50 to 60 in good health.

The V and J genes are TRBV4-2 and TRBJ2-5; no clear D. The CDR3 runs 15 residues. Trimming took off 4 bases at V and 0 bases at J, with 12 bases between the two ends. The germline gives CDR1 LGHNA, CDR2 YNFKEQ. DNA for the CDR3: TGTGCCAGCAGCCCGAGAACAAGTGACCAAGAGACCCAGTACTTC. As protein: CASSPRTSDQETQYF.

CDR3 in DNA: TGTGCCAGCAGTCTAGCGGGAGTGGGAGATACGCAGTATTTT. It is translated as CASSLAGVGDTQYF. J is TRBJ2-3 and V is TRBV28; 10 nucleotides line up with TRBD2. This CDR3 is 14 amino acids long. The junction had 4 bases not matched to a gene; V was cut back by 5 bases and J by 5 bases. CDR1 and CDR2 from the germline V gene are MDHEN and SYDVKM.

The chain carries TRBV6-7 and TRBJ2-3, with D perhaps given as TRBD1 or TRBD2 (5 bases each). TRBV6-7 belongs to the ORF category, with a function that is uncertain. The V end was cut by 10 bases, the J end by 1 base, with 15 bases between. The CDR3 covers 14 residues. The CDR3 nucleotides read TGTGCCATCCCCTGGGGGAGAGGCACAGATACGCAGTATTTT. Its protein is CAIPWGRGTDTQYF.

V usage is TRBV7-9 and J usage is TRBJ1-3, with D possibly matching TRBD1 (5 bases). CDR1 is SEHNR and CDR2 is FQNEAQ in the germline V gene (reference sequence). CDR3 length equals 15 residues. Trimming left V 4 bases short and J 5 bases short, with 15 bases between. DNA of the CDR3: TGTGCCAGCAGCTCCCCGGGGGTTTCAAGAAACACCATATATTTT. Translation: CASSSPGVSRNTIYF. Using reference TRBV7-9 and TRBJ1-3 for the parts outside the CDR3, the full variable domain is DTGVSQNPRHKITKRGQNVTFRCDPISEHNRLYWYRQTLGQGPEFLTYFQNEAQLEKSRLLSDRFSAERPKGSFSTLEIQRTEQGDSAMYLCASSSPGVSRNTIYFGEGSWLTVV.

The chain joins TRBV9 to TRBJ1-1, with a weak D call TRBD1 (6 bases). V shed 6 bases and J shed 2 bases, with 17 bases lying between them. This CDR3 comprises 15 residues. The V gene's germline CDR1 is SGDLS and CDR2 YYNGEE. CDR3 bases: TGTGCCAGCATGCCAACACAGGGAGGAAACACTGAAGCTTTCTTT. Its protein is CASMPTQGGNTEAFF.

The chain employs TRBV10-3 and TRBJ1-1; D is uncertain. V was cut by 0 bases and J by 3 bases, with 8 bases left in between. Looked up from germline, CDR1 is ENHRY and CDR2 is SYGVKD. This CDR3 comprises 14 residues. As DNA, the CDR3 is TGTGCCATCAGTGAGTCGAGTAGGGACACTGAAGCTTTCTTT. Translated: CAISESSRDTEAFF.

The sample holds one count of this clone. The CDR3 loop is CASTWGSGGTNTGELFF. CDR3 coding DNA: TGTGCCAGCACCTGGGGGTCCGGGGGGACGAACACCGGGGAGCTGTTTTTT. V gene TRBV5-6 combines with J gene TRBJ2-2; 7 bases align to TRBD2. This CDR3 is built from 17 residues. Per germline, CDR1 SGHDT and CDR2 YYEEEE. V shed 6 bases, J shed 0 bases, and the junction held 11 bases outside the gene matches.

The CDR3 here is CASSIQGTGANVLTF. The CDR3 region has the DNA TGTGCCAGCAGCATCCAGGGTACCGGGGCCAACGTCCTGACTTTC. J is TRBJ2-6 and V is TRBV5-4; D is perhaps TRBD1 (5 bases). V lost 4 bases, J lost 4 bases, and 12 bases lay in between. The CDR3 consists of 15 residues. The germline V gene encodes CDR1 SGHNT and CDR2 YYREEE (reference sequence).